Below are 29 T cell receptor beta chains sequenced from a single sample in a study of cytomegalovirus exposure and HLA in healthy donors. Clones were sequenced by immunoSEQ multiplex PCR, and TCRdb holds only the in-frame ones, with some missing. Among approximately 280,000 clones listed, approximately 86% were seen once. The sample consisted of PBMCs. The receptors come from a young woman in good health and CMV-seronegative.

J is TRBJ2-7 and V is TRBV4-3, with a weak D call TRBD1 (6 bases). The V end was cut by 0 bases, the J end by 3 bases, with 12 bases between. The CDR3 extends over 15 amino acids. Germline V gives CDR1 LGHNA, CDR2 YSLEER. CDR3 sequence: CASSQDARGRYEQYF. CDR3 bases: TGCGCCAGCAGCCAAGACGCCAGGGGCCGCTACGAGCAGTACTTC.

This clone appeared a single time. This chain joins TRBV5-1 and TRBJ1-2; 7 bases fit TRBD1. Germline values: CDR1 SGHRS, CDR2 YFSETQ. The CDR3 is 17 residues long. Losses at the gene ends were 4 bases for V and 2 bases for J; bases not matched to a gene: 14. CDR3 nucleotide sequence: TGCGCCAGCAGCCACGTACTCGCCGGGACAGAGAACTATGGCTACACCTTC. Protein sequence: CASSHVLAGTENYGYTF.

The rearrangement links TRBV28 to TRBJ2-7, with TRBD2 matching over 9 bases. This CDR3 is built from 16 residues. The germline CDR1 and CDR2 sequences are MDHEN and SYDVKM. V shed 1 base, J shed 4 bases, and the junction held 8 bases outside the gene matches. The CDR3 DNA follows: TGTGCCAGCAGTTTATTGTTCCTAGCGGGAAGGTACGAGCAGTACTTC. Translated: CASSLLFLAGRYEQYF.

This clone was counted a few times. CDR3 in DNA: TGTGCCAGCAGCCCGGACAGGGGGGATCAAGAGACCCAGTACTTC. Residues: CASSPDRGDQETQYF. The chain employs TRBV11-3 and TRBJ2-5; 10 positions agree with TRBD1. CDR3 length equals 15 residues. Germline-derived CDR1 and CDR2 are SGHNT and YENEEA. V trimming: 5 bases; J trimming: 2 bases; junction bases outside the gene matches: 5. Filled out from reference TRBV11-3 and TRBJ2-5, the complete variable domain reads EAGVVQSPRYKIIEKKQPVAFWCNPISGHNTLYWYLQNLGQGPELLIRYENEEAVDDSQLPKDRFSAERLKGVDSTLKIQPAELGDSAVYLCASSPDRGDQETQYFGPGTRLLVL.

The CDR3 protein is CASSLGRGGDGYTF. In DNA, the CDR3 is TGTGCCAGCAGCTTAGGCCGAGGGGGGGATGGCTACACCTTC. The chain joins TRBV11-2 to TRBJ1-2; TRBD1 is a possible D gene (6 bases). CDR3 size: 14 residues. Trimming took 1 base from V and 6 from J, leaving 12 bases between them. CDR1 and CDR2 from the germline V gene are SGHAT and FQNNGV. Complete variable domain (other parts from reference TRBV11-2 and TRBJ1-2): EAGVAQSPRYKIIEKRQSVAFWCNPISGHATLYWYQQILGQGPKLLIQFQNNGVVDDSQLPKDRFSAERLKGVDSTLKIQPAKLEDSAVYLCASSLGRGGDGYTFGSGTRLTVV.

The chain links TRBV7-2 to TRBJ2-7; 13 nucleotides agree with TRBD2. The germline CDR1 and CDR2 sequences are SGHTA and FQGNSA. Trimming took 5 bases from V and 2 from J; bases not matched to a gene: 3. The CDR3 has 15 residues. DNA for the CDR3: TGTGCCAGCAGCCTAGGACTAGCGGGAGCCTACGAGCAGTACTTC. Translated: CASSLGLAGAYEQYF.

This clone was found many times. The chain couples TRBV18 to TRBJ2-1, with 7 positions matching TRBD1. The CDR3 spans 16 residues. V gave up 1 base and J gave up 8 bases; unmatched junction bases: 11. CDR1 and CDR2 from the germline V gene are KGHSH and LQKENI. The DNA of the CDR3 is TGTGCCAGCTCACCACTTTCGACAGGGTTGAGGCATGAGCAGTTCTTC. This codes for CASSPLSTGLRHEQFF.

The chain employs TRBV10-2 and TRBJ2-7; D is undetermined. Trimming took 3 bases from V and 0 from J, leaving 15 bases between them. Germline V gene data show CDR1 as WSHSY and CDR2 as SAAADI. This CDR3 contains 16 residues. Written as DNA, the CDR3 is TGCGCCAGCAGTGAATCTGACACCTACAGCTCCTACGAGCAGTACTTC. Amino acid sequence: CASSESDTYSSYEQYF.

The chain uses TRBV4-3 and TRBJ2-4; a weak D match, TRBD1 (6 bases). The CDR3 has 17 residues. Germline V gene sequence: CDR1 LGHNA, CDR2 YSLEER. The germline V and J ends were trimmed by 4 bases and 0 bases, with 16 bases remaining between them. CDR3 nucleotide sequence: TGCGCCAGCAGCCTTTCCACAGGGCCAACAGCCAAAAACATTCAGTACTTC. Encoded protein: CASSLSTGPTAKNIQYF.

The V call is TRBV6-1, the J call TRBJ1-2; weak D call: TRBD1 (5 bases). This CDR3 comprises 13 residues. Germline CDR1 is MNHNS and CDR2 is SASEGT. Trimming took 10 bases from V and 5 from J, leaving 17 bases between them. The DNA for the CDR3 is TGTGCCATTCAAATGGGGGACTTGTATGGCTACACCTTC. Translating gives CAIQMGDLYGYTF.

The J gene is TRBJ2-3, the V gene TRBV28; 8 bases are shared with TRBD2. The CDR3 length is 15 residues. Germline V lookup: CDR1 MDHEN, CDR2 SYDVKM. V lost 6 bases, J lost 0 bases, and 5 bases stayed unmatched. CDR3 DNA: TGTGCCAGCAGCCATAGCGGGGATAGCACAGATACGCAGTATTTT. It encodes CASSHSGDSTDTQYF.

The gene calls are TRBV9 and TRBJ2-7; 7 bases align to TRBD1. V trimming: 0 bases; J trimming: 2 bases; junction bases outside the gene matches: 2. Per the germline V gene, CDR1 is SGDLS and CDR2 is YYNGEE. CDR3 length equals 14 residues. CDR3 in DNA: TGTGCCAGCAGCGTAGCCGGGACAGCCTACGAGCAGTACTTC. Translated, it gives CASSVAGTAYEQYF.

V is TRBV12-5 and J is TRBJ1-2; TRBD1 matches 9 bases. Germline assignment: CDR1 LGHNT and CDR2 FRNRAP. The CDR3 covers 16 residues. The junction had 7 bases not matched to a gene; V was cut back by 2 bases and J by 3 bases. CDR3 nucleotide sequence: TGTGCTAGTGGTTTGTTACAGGGGGCTAGGTACTATGGCTACACCTTC. It specifies CASGLLQGARYYGYTF.

V is TRBV6-5 and J is TRBJ2-5; 10 bases line up with TRBD2. The CDR3 loop spans 14 amino acids. Trimming at V came to 6 bases and at J to 4 bases, leaving 5 bases not matched to a gene. Germline V gene lookup returns CDR1 MNHEY and CDR2 SVGAGI. CDR3 protein: CASRGAGGRETQYF. CDR3 bases: TGTGCCAGCAGGGGAGCGGGGGGGCGAGAGACCCAGTACTTC.

The rearrangement links TRBV2 to TRBJ2-7; tentative D call: TRBD1 (5 bases). The CDR3 runs to 12 residues. Trimming left V 7 bases short and J 3 bases short, with 10 bases between. Germline CDR1 SNHLY, CDR2 FYNNEI. The DNA for the CDR3 is TGTGCCAGCAACCCAGGGTTCTACGAGCAGTACTTC. This codes for CASNPGFYEQYF.

The chain is built from TRBV19 and TRBJ2-3, with TRBD2 as a possible D gene (6 bases). V shed 3 bases and J shed 4 bases, with 14 bases lying between them. The CDR3 has 15 amino acids. Germline V gives CDR1 LNHDA, CDR2 SQIVND (reference sequence). The CDR3 DNA follows: TGTGCCAGTAGTATCCCCCTAGCGTCTTCAGATACGCAGTATTTT. Its protein product is CASSIPLASSDTQYF.

The V gene is TRBV2, the J gene TRBJ2-5; weak D call: TRBD2 (5 bases). CDR3 length: 14 residues. Trimming stripped 10 bases from V and 5 bases from J, with 20 bases between. Germline V gene sequence: CDR1 SNHLY, CDR2 FYNNEI. The CDR3 sequence is CATPVPGSTETQYF. As DNA, the CDR3 is TGTGCCACCCCGGTCCCGGGGAGTACGGAGACCCAGTACTTC.

The V gene is TRBV28, the J gene TRBJ1-2; D remains unclear. Trimming shortened V by 5 bases and J by 4 bases, and 11 bases separated the two germline ends. The CDR3 has 13 residues. Germline lookup yields CDR1 MDHEN and CDR2 SYDVKM. The CDR3 is CASSGRVPYGYTF. The CDR3 DNA sequence: TGTGCCAGCAGTGGCCGGGTACCCTATGGCTACACCTTC.

The chain has TRBV28 and TRBJ1-1, with 8 positions matching TRBD1. V dropped 3 bases and J dropped 3; count of bases not matched to a gene: 3. Germline V CDR1 and CDR2: MDHEN, SYDVKM. The CDR3 spans 14 residues. The CDR3 here is CASSFPTGDTEAFF. The CDR3 coding sequence is TGTGCCAGCAGTTTCCCGACAGGGGACACTGAAGCTTTCTTT.

The rearrangement joins TRBV5-6 to TRBJ2-7; 12 bases match TRBD1. With V trimmed by 4 bases and J by 3 bases, 5 bases remained unmatched. The V gene's germline CDR1 is SGHDT and CDR2 YYEEEE. There are 15 residues in the CDR3. The CDR3 DNA follows: TGTGCCAGCAGCCGGGGACAGGGGGCCTACTACGAGCAGTACTTC. It codes for CASSRGQGAYYEQYF.

The chain has TRBV6-9 and TRBJ2-4, with 9 positions matching TRBD2. CDR1 MNHGY and CDR2 SVAAGI come from the germline V gene. V shed 7 bases and J 0 bases; nucleotides not matched to a gene: 13. CDR3 size: 18 residues. The CDR3 region is CASNSCSGGELAKNIQYF. The CDR3 nucleotides read TGTGCCAGCAATTCTTGTAGCGGGGGCGAGCTAGCCAAAAACATTCAGTACTTC.

This clone was counted once. The chain combines TRBV6-6 with TRBJ1-1, with D perhaps matching TRBD1 (6 bases). The V end lost 5 bases, the J end lost 1 base, and 11 bases lay between the germline ends. The CDR3 spans 14 residues. Germline CDR1 and CDR2: MNHNY and SVGAGI (reference sequence). The CDR3 DNA reads TGTGCCAGCAGTCAAGCGGACAGGAACACTGAAGCTTTCTTT. This translates into CASSQADRNTEAFF.

CDR3 sequence reads: CASSFQTGEVIRGYTF. For the CDR3, the DNA is TGTGCCAGCAGTTTCCAGACAGGGGAGGTGATACGGGGCTACACCTTC. This chain joins TRBV28 and TRBJ1-2, with 8 positions matching TRBD1. The CDR3 runs 16 residues. Germline CDR1 is MDHEN and CDR2 is SYDVKM. J was trimmed by 8 bases and V by 3 bases; bases with no gene match: 14.

The V call is TRBV30, the J call TRBJ2-1; D ambiguous. Trimming took 0 bases from V and 8 from J, leaving 5 bases between them. The CDR3 runs to 11 residues. Germline V gene sequence: CDR1 GTSNPN, CDR2 SVGIG (reference sequence). The CDR3 DNA reads TGTGCCTGGAGTGTACGGGATGAGCAGTTCTTC. It yields the protein CAWSVRDEQFF.

A single count supports this clone. The genes are TRBV7-2 and TRBJ2-7; D is unresolved. CDR3 length equals 14 residues. Looked up from germline, CDR1 is SGHTA and CDR2 is FQGNSA. The V end lost 6 bases, the J end lost 4 bases, and 16 bases lay between the germline ends. The CDR3: CASSFFDGSYEQYF. CDR3 sequence (DNA): TGTGCCAGCAGTTTCTTCGACGGGTCGTACGAGCAGTACTTC.

V gene TRBV4-1 combines with J gene TRBJ1-2; 7 bases match TRBD1. This CDR3 region has 15 residues. Germline values: CDR1 MGHRA, CDR2 YSYEKL. V lost 0 bases to trimming and J lost 6 bases; unmatched junction nucleotides: 7. CDR3 region: CASSQERRGTDGYTF. The CDR3 DNA sequence: TGCGCCAGCAGCCAAGAACGAAGAGGGACAGATGGCTACACCTTC.

V usage is TRBV4-1 and J usage is TRBJ2-7; TRBD1 might be the D (5 bases). This CDR3 has 14 residues. With 4 bases removed from V and 4 bases from J, the gap between germline ends came to 14 bases. Germline V gene sequence: CDR1 MGHRA, CDR2 YSYEKL. The CDR3 DNA reads TGCGCCAGCAGCCTAGGACAAGGGAATTACGAGCAGTACTTC. Amino acid sequence: CASSLGQGNYEQYF.

In its sample, this clone was seen a few times. V gene TRBV29-1 combines with J gene TRBJ1-2; D is perhaps TRBD1 (6 bases). Germline V gene lookup returns CDR1 SQVTM and CDR2 ANQGSEA. Trimming removed 7 bases from V and 4 bases from J, with 19 bases in between. The CDR3 loop spans 14 amino acids. The CDR3 bases are TGCAGCGCCCGAACTTATGGACAGAGCTATGGCTACACCTTC. It codes for CSARTYGQSYGYTF.

This chain connects TRBV7-9 to TRBJ2-7; TRBD1 aligns across 7 bases. Germline assignment: CDR1 SEHNR and CDR2 FQNEAQ (reference sequence). The CDR3 totals 14 residues. V gave up 3 bases and J gave up 1 base; unmatched junction bases: 3. The CDR3 DNA reads TGTGCCAGCAGCTTCGGGACAGTGTCCTACGAGCAGTACTTC. This sequence encodes CASSFGTVSYEQYF.